What follows are 17 T cell receptor beta chains derived from one specimen sequenced in a study of T cell repertoires in cytomegalovirus infection. A single record per CDR3 protein comes from TCRdb applying MiXCR to the reads. Seen here are some 450,000 distinct CDR3 sequences, roughly 30% observed once, and the top ten hold roughly an eighth. The specimen sequenced was PBMCs. The receptor set was obtained from a human donor in good health (CMV status not recorded). Some clones in this sample may be carry-over from other donors' samples.

This clonotype was seen many times. The chain is built from TRBV7-2 and TRBJ2-4; TRBD2 matches 13 bases. This CDR3 has 17 residues. Germline values: CDR1 SGHTA, CDR2 FQGNSA. Trimming took 1 base from V and 6 from J; bases not matched to a gene: 6. The CDR3 reads CASSLVTSGGGANIQYF. CDR3 sequence (DNA): TGTGCCAGCAGCTTAGTAACTAGCGGGGGGGGGGCAAACATTCAGTACTTC.

Comment on this clonotype: A read error may be the cause here, since a much bigger clone is one base away. The V and J genes are TRBV6-1 and TRBJ2-5; D unresolved. The CDR3 runs to 11 residues. Germline assignment: CDR1 MNHNS and CDR2 SASEGT. In DNA form, the CDR3 reads TGTGACAGCAGTGAACCGCTAGTGCAGTACTTC. Its translation: CDSSEPLVQYF.

A few counts support this clonotype. V is TRBV12-3 or TRBV12-4 and J is TRBJ1-1, with unresolved D. This CDR3 has 14 amino acids. Trimming took 4 bases from V and 0 from J, leaving 9 bases between them. CDR3 residues: CASSSYGMNTEAFF. The CDR3 DNA is TGTGCCAGCAGTTCCTACGGCATGAACACTGAAGCTTTCTTT.

A few counts support this clonotype. The chain is built from TRBV12-3 or TRBV12-4 and TRBJ1-6; D might be TRBD1 (5 bases). V lost 2 bases and J lost 6, with 11 bases in between. CDR3 length equals 15 residues. CDR3 sequence (DNA): TGTGCCAGCAGTTTACTTGGCAGGGCTAATTCACCCCTCCACTTT. Encoded protein: CASSLLGRANSPLHF.

The V and J genes are TRBV5-1 and TRBJ2-5; 7 nucleotides line up with TRBD1. With 3 bases clipped from V and 5 bases from J, the junction kept 10 bases outside the gene matches. The CDR3 runs to 15 residues. CDR1 is SGHRS, CDR2 YFSETQ, per germline. CDR3 in amino acids: CASSWGRGGDETQYF. CDR3 coding DNA: TGCGCCAGCAGCTGGGGGAGAGGGGGCGATGAGACCCAGTACTTC.

The chain recombines TRBV20-1 with TRBJ1-6; a weak D match, TRBD1 (6 bases). There are 14 residues in the CDR3. V lost 3 bases, J lost 7 bases, and 13 bases lay in between. Germline lookup yields CDR1 DFQATT and CDR2 SNEGSKA (reference sequence). CDR3 amino acids: CSASSGARNSPLHF. CDR3 nucleotide sequence: TGCAGTGCTAGCTCGGGGGCGAGGAATTCACCCCTCCACTTT.

As DNA, the CDR3 is TGTGCCAGCAGTTATGGGGGGGGCCCCACTGAAGCTTTCTTT. It is translated as CASSYGGGPTEAFF. The chain has TRBV6-6 and TRBJ1-1; D might be TRBD1 (6 bases). CDR3 length: 14 amino acids. The V end lost 3 bases, the J end lost 4 bases, and 12 bases lay between the germline ends. The germline V gene has CDR1 MNHNY and CDR2 SVGAGI (reference sequence).

This clonotype was seen repeatedly, ten times or more. The chain couples TRBV5-6 to TRBJ1-2, with 9 nucleotides matching TRBD1. The CDR3 covers 17 residues. The junction had 10 bases not matched to a gene; V was cut back by 0 bases and J by 4 bases. Germline CDR1 and CDR2: SGHDT and YYEEEE. CDR3 sequence (DNA): TGTGCCAGCAGCTTGGGCCCCGTGGGACAGGGTGCCTATGGCTACACCTTC. Its translation is CASSLGPVGQGAYGYTF.

A word on this clonotype: This may arise from a read error, as a much more abundant clone is one base away. The V gene is TRBV12-3 or TRBV12-4, the J gene TRBJ2-1; D not certain. CDR3 size: 15 residues. V was shortened by 5 bases and J by 0 bases, with 11 bases between the two germline ends. The CDR3 DNA sequence: TGTGCCAGCAGTATAACGCAGAACTCCTACAATGAGCAGTTCTTC. As protein: CASSITQNSYNEQFF.

Concerning this clonotype itself: This may arise from a read error, as a much more abundant clone is one base away. CDR3 residues: CASSLGDPEQPQHF. For the CDR3, the DNA is TGTGCCAGCAGCTTAGGGGACCCGGAGCAGCCCCAGCATTTT. This chain uses TRBV7-8 with TRBJ1-5; the D gene is possibly TRBD1 (5 bases). This CDR3 spans 14 amino acids. Germline V lookup: CDR1 SGHVS, CDR2 FQNEAQ. Deletions cut 1 base from V and 7 bases from J, with 11 bases between.

V usage is TRBV7-6 and J usage is TRBJ2-7, with D hard to call. Germline V gene sequence: CDR1 SGHVS, CDR2 FNYEAQ. The V end was cut by 5 bases, the J end by 1 base, with 15 bases between. The CDR3 totals 15 residues. CDR3 amino acids: CASSTGPGTSYEQYF. CDR3 coding DNA: TGTGCCAGCAGCACCGGACCGGGTACGTCCTACGAGCAGTACTTC.

This clonotype was detected a few times. The gene calls are TRBV6-8 and TRBJ2-3, with 7 bases lining up with TRBD2. Per germline, CDR1 MNHGY and CDR2 SAAAGT. Trimming took 6 bases from V and 2 from J; bases not matched to a gene: 11. The CDR3 sequence is 16 residues long. CDR3 DNA sequence: TGTGCCAGCAGCCTCGGGGGGACGGGTTTCACAGATACGCAGTATTTT. Its protein product is CASSLGGTGFTDTQYF.

In this sample, this clonotype turned up once. The chain links TRBV10-3 to TRBJ1-2; D remains unclear. V was pared by 2 bases and J by 0 bases, with 4 bases between. The CDR3 length is 13 residues. Germline V gene lookup returns CDR1 ENHRY and CDR2 SYGVKD. The CDR3, as DNA: TGTGCCATCAGTGAGGGCGCTAACTATGGCTACACCTTC. Protein sequence: CAISEGANYGYTF.

Note on this clonotype: A junction boundary mismatches the germline segment, possibly from a read error. The rearrangement uses TRBV7-8 and TRBJ2-7; D is perhaps TRBD1 or TRBD2 (8 bases each). The CDR3 has 16 amino acids. From germline, CDR1 is SGHVS and CDR2 FQNEAQ. The CDR3 DNA follows: TGTGCCAGCAGCGTAGCGGGGACAGGTTCGGACTACGAGCAGTACTTC. Amino acid sequence: CASSVAGTGSDYEQYF.

The chain employs TRBV11-2 and TRBJ2-1; D not certain. Germline lookup yields CDR1 SGHAT and CDR2 FQNNGV. V was shortened by 0 bases and J by 11 bases, with 11 bases between the two germline ends. This CDR3 contains 13 residues. Here the CDR3 reads CASSLERLRQQFF. The CDR3 nucleotides read TGTGCCAGCAGCTTAGAGCGTCTACGACAGCAGTTCTTC. Drawing the rest from reference TRBV11-2 and TRBJ2-1, the complete variable domain is EAGVAQSPRYKIIEKRQSVAFWCNPISGHATLYWYQQILGQGPKLLIQFQNNGVVDDSQLPKDRFSAERLKGVDSTLKIQPAKLEDSAVYLCASSLERLRQQFFGPGTRLTVL.

The count of this clonotype is one. A much more abundant neighbour one base away suggests this may be a read error. The chain links TRBV12-3 or TRBV12-4 to TRBJ2-1, with 8 bases identical to TRBD2. The CDR3 length is 14 residues. DNA of the CDR3: TGTGCCAGCAGTTTCAAGAGCGGGGGCCCCGGGTTCCTCTTC. Protein sequence: CASSFKSGGPGFLF.

The chain joins TRBV24-1 to TRBJ2-5; 10 nucleotides agree with TRBD1. CDR1 is KGHDR and CDR2 is SFDVKD in the germline V gene. Trimming cost V 3 bases and J 2 bases; bases outside gene matches: 8. The CDR3 is made up of 17 amino acids. The CDR3 DNA reads TGTGCCACCAGTGATGGCCCGGGACAGGGGATACAAGAGACCCAGTACTTC. Translated, it gives CATSDGPGQGIQETQYF.